A single sample is the source of the 2 T cell receptor beta chains below, sequenced in a study of blood T cell repertoires in COVID-19. TCRdb's table, derived via immunoSEQ multiplex PCR, lists solely in-frame clones and lacks some. The data contain roughly 80,000 clones, around 86% of them singletons. The sample was peripheral blood. The receptor set was obtained from a human donor in a cohort sampled during active COVID-19.

The rearrangement links TRBV15 to TRBJ2-1; TRBD1 might be the D (5 bases). Germline lookup yields CDR1 LNHNV and CDR2 YYDKDF (reference sequence). V was trimmed by 4 bases and J by 1 base, leaving 11 bases between them. The CDR3 is 15 residues long. The CDR3 nucleotides read TGTGCCACCAGCACACCGCGGACATCCTACAATGAGCAGTTCTTC. Its protein product is CATSTPRTSYNEQFF.

The chain's CDR3 is CASSRDRSASNTEAFF. CDR3 bases: TGCGCCAGCAGCCGTGACAGGTCGGCTTCGAACACTGAAGCTTTCTTT. This chain joins TRBV5-1 and TRBJ1-1, with D possibly TRBD1 on 6 matching bases. Germline CDR1 SGHRS, CDR2 YFSETQ. The V gene lost 4 bases and the J gene lost 1 base, with 17 bases spanning the gap. The CDR3 runs 16 residues. Looking up the rest from reference TRBV5-1 and TRBJ1-1 gives the full variable domain: KAGVTQTPRYLIKTRGQQVTLSCSPISGHRSVSWYQQTPGQGLQFLFEYFSETQRNKGNFPGRFSGRQFSNSRSEMNVSTLELGDSALYLCASSRDRSASNTEAFFGQGTRLTVV.